Shown below are 14 T cell receptor beta chains from a single sample sequenced in a study of blood T cell repertoires in COVID-19. The data were produced by immunoSEQ multiplex PCR, yet TCRdb's version contains in-frame clones alone and is incomplete. Here the sample spans about 110,000 clones, roughly 80% being singletons. Sequenced material: peripheral blood. Receptors were obtained from a human donor in a cohort sampled during active or convalescent COVID-19.

This CDR3 is CASSQVHLAGVSSYNEQFF. The DNA of the CDR3 is TGTGCCAGCAGCCAAGTTCATCTAGCGGGGGTAAGCTCCTACAATGAGCAGTTCTTC. The V gene is TRBV3-1 (or the pseudogene TRBV3-2), the J gene TRBJ2-1, with TRBD2 matching over 10 bases. CDR3 length: 19 residues. In germline, CDR1 is LGHDT, CDR2 YNNKEL (reference sequence). J gave up 0 bases and V 1 base, and 9 bases lay outside the gene matches.

The chain uses TRBV6-2 or TRBV6-3 and TRBJ1-1; D is possibly TRBD1 (6 bases). The germline gives CDR1 MNHEY, CDR2 SVGEGT. The CDR3 loop spans 15 amino acids. With 4 bases removed from V and 1 base from J, the gap between germline ends came to 13 bases. The CDR3 sequence: CASSLPGTRNTEAFF. The CDR3 DNA reads TGTGCCAGCAGTTTACCCGGGACAAGGAACACTGAAGCTTTCTTT.

V and J are TRBV18 and TRBJ2-7; TRBD1 matches 10 bases. V lost 4 bases to trimming and J lost 6 bases; unmatched junction nucleotides: 18. Germline values: CDR1 KGHSH, CDR2 LQKENI. The length of the CDR3 is 18 residues. CDR3 nucleotide sequence: TGTGCCAGCTCACAAGGGACAGGGGACTTCAACGAATTTATCGAGCAGTACTTC. Its protein is CASSQGTGDFNEFIEQYF.

The chain couples TRBV11-3 to TRBJ1-1, with 9 bases that match TRBD1. The CDR3 sequence is 14 residues long. Germline V CDR1 and CDR2: SGHNT, YENEEA. Trimming removed 1 base from V and 7 bases from J; junction bases left unmatched: 4. The DNA for the CDR3 is TGTGCCAGCAGCTTAGCTCCGGGACAGGGTGAAGCTTTCTTT. Its protein product is CASSLAPGQGEAFF.

This clone was counted a single time. The chain couples TRBV6-5 to TRBJ1-4, with a possible D match to TRBD1 (6 bases). Germline CDR1 is MNHEY and CDR2 is SVGAGI. V dropped 1 base and J dropped 4 bases, with 13 bases sitting between them. This CDR3 contains 16 residues. The CDR3 here is CASSYLGQGGNEKLFF. In DNA, the CDR3 is TGTGCCAGCAGTTACTTGGGGCAAGGGGGTAATGAAAAACTGTTTTTT.

This chain uses TRBV6-6 with TRBJ1-6, with 8 bases identical to TRBD1. The CDR3 covers 17 residues. Trimming at V came to 5 bases and at J to 9 bases, leaving 15 bases not matched to a gene. Germline CDR1 is MNHNY and CDR2 is SVGAGI (reference sequence). CDR3 amino acids: CASSQDREWGDASPLHF. The CDR3 DNA reads TGTGCCAGCAGTCAGGACAGGGAGTGGGGTGATGCTTCACCCCTCCACTTT.

J is TRBJ2-1 and V is TRBV10-1, with 13 bases that match TRBD2. The CDR3 has 14 amino acids. Germline CDR1 reads WNHNN; CDR2 reads SYGVQD (reference sequence). V gave up 5 bases and J gave up 14 bases; unmatched junction bases: 9. The chain's CDR3 is CASSPLAGGPKKFF. The CDR3 nucleotides read TGCGCCAGCAGTCCACTAGCGGGGGGGCCGAAGAAGTTCTTC.

The chain couples TRBV5-4 to TRBJ1-2; D is unclear. V dropped 3 bases and J dropped 0 bases, with 6 bases sitting between them. This CDR3 spans 13 amino acids. The germline V gene encodes CDR1 SGHNT and CDR2 YYREEE (reference sequence). This chain's CDR3 is CASSSEANYGYTF. The CDR3 nucleotides are TGTGCCAGCAGCTCGGAGGCTAACTATGGCTACACCTTC.

The chain is built from TRBV5-6 and TRBJ1-1, with D possibly matching TRBD1 (6 bases). The CDR3 is made up of 15 amino acids. Germline V CDR1 and CDR2: SGHDT, YYEEEE. V lost 0 bases, J lost 6 bases, and 15 bases lay in between. CDR3: CASSLVGTWSAEAFF. CDR3 nucleotide sequence: TGTGCCAGCAGCTTGGTAGGGACATGGAGCGCTGAAGCTTTCTTT. Full variable domain (remainder filled in from reference TRBV5-6 and TRBJ1-1): DAGVTQSPTHLIKTRGQQVTLRCSPKSGHDTVSWYQQALGQGPQFIFQYYEEEERQRGNFPDRFSGHQFPNYSSELNVNALLLGDSALYLCASSLVGTWSAEAFFGQGTRLTVV.

The table lists this clone with a count of one. The chain has TRBV6-6 and TRBJ2-2, with TRBD2 as a possible D gene (6 bases). The CDR3 is 14 amino acids. With 10 bases removed from V and 5 bases from J, the gap between germline ends came to 17 bases. Germline loops: CDR1 MNHNY, CDR2 SVGAGI (reference sequence). CDR3 amino acids: CATSGLSGTGELFF. Here the CDR3 DNA reads TGTGCCACCTCTGGACTAAGCGGGACCGGGGAGCTGTTTTTT.

V gene TRBV19 combines with J gene TRBJ2-6; D is unresolved. This CDR3 has 13 residues. CDR1 is LNHDA and CDR2 is SQIVND in the germline V gene (reference sequence). The V and J ends lost 7 bases and 1 base respectively, with 5 bases between them. CDR3: CASTRSGANVLTF. The CDR3 DNA reads as TGTGCCAGTACCAGATCTGGGGCCAACGTCCTGACTTTC.

The rearrangement links TRBV27 to TRBJ1-6; 7 bases are a match to TRBD1. J was trimmed by 6 bases and V by 4 bases; bases with no gene match: 3. CDR3 length equals 14 residues. The germline V gene has CDR1 MNHEY and CDR2 SMNVEV (reference sequence). The CDR3 sequence is CASSWDSTNSPLHF. The CDR3 DNA follows: TGTGCCAGCAGTTGGGACAGCACTAATTCACCCCTCCACTTT.

The chain is built from TRBV11-2 and TRBJ2-1, with D unresolved. Germline CDR1 SGHAT, CDR2 FQNNGV. Trimming shortened V by 1 base and J by 6 bases, and 13 bases separated the two germline ends. This CDR3 region has 15 residues. CDR3 sequence (DNA): TGTGCCAGCAGCTTAGGTAGCAAGCTGGGCAATGAGCAGTTCTTC. Amino acids: CASSLGSKLGNEQFF.

The V gene is TRBV6-5, the J gene TRBJ1-6; D may be TRBD1 (6 bases). The germline V gene has CDR1 MNHEY and CDR2 SVGAGI. Trimming cost V 6 bases and J 10 bases, with 19 bases left between them. The CDR3 has 15 amino acids. The CDR3 DNA is TGTGCCAGCAGAAACCAGGGGCCCGAGGGATCACCCCTCCACTTT. Its protein product is CASRNQGPEGSPLHF.